The T cell receptor beta chain described here comes from a study of PD-1 blockade in classical Hodgkin lymphoma. Findings and limits, study-wide: Diminished baseline TCR diversity has been reported in newly diagnosed patients relative to healthy donors. No one has yet defined what causes the repertoire differences, which may be disease activity or prior therapy.

The table came from immunoSEQ multiplex PCR; TCRdb's copy has only in-frame clones and leaves some out. The sample lists tens of thousands of clones, roughly nine tenths seen once, with more than 0.2% in the top ten. Points on this clone: The antigen remains undetermined.

CDR1 is SGHDT, CDR2 YYEEEE, per germline. The ends lost 1 base at V and 5 bases at J; junction bases unmatched: 3. This CDR3 has 15 residues. Time point here: newly diagnosed, previously untreated cHL patient sample. Researchers used magnetic negative selection to pull out pure CD4+ T cells from thawed PBMCs. J is TRBJ2-5 and V is TRBV5-6; 12 nucleotides agree with TRBD2. The sequencing sample was made of CD4+ T cells from blood. This receptor was obtained from a human donor with classical Hodgkin lymphoma. The CDR3: CASSLRTSGVETQYF. CDR3 DNA: TGTGCCAGCAGCTTGCGGACTAGCGGGGTTGAGACCCAGTACTTC.